Shown below are 16 T cell receptor beta chains from a single sample sequenced in a study of cytomegalovirus exposure and HLA in healthy donors (dated by TCRdb to about 2017). Libraries were built with the immunoSEQ multiplex PCR assay. A mixture of 60 forward primers for TCR Vbeta segments and 13 reverse primers for TCR Jbeta segments was used in the multiplex PCR. TCRdb provides this immuneACCESS table in a form limited to in-frame rearrangements. Some clones are lacking; in checked studies, under half of them reflect an unresolved V gene, and why the rest are absent is not known. This sample is represented by roughly 100,000 clones; 65% to 80% of them were singletons. The ten largest clones capture 10% of the sample. The sequencing sample was made of PBMCs. These receptor sequences come from a woman under 30 in good health and CMV-seropositive.

The chain joins TRBV11-3 to TRBJ2-7, with D perhaps matching TRBD1 (5 bases). Per the germline V gene, CDR1 is SGHNT and CDR2 is YENEEA. V lost 2 bases and J lost 2, with 16 bases in between. The CDR3 loop spans 16 amino acids. Here the CDR3 DNA reads TGTGCCAGCAGCTTATCTCTAACAGGCGAACCCTACGAGCAGTACTTC. It translates to CASSLSLTGEPYEQYF.

The rearrangement joins TRBV2 to TRBJ2-7; D is undetermined. The germline V and J ends were trimmed by 8 bases and 6 bases, with 8 bases remaining between them. The CDR3 spans 10 residues. The germline CDR1 and CDR2 sequences are SNHLY and FYNNEI. CDR3: CASGPREQYF. The CDR3 coding sequence is TGTGCCAGCGGGCCTCGCGAGCAGTACTTC.

This clone was counted a few times. The chain combines TRBV7-8 with TRBJ2-3; D gene uncertain. Germline V gene data show CDR1 as SGHVS and CDR2 as FQNEAQ. The CDR3 spans 13 residues. V lost 2 bases, J lost 2 bases, and 5 bases lay in between. The CDR3 nucleotides read TGTGCCAGCAGCTTACTAACCACAGATACGCAGTATTTT. Translation gives CASSLLTTDTQYF.

The chain has TRBV7-2 and TRBJ1-5; D gene uncertain. Between the trimmed V and J ends, which lost 1 base and 2 bases, there was a span of 9 bases. The CDR3 runs 15 residues. From germline, CDR1 is SGHTA and CDR2 FQGNSA. This chain's CDR3 is CASSLGPFRNQPQHF. CDR3 bases: TGTGCCAGCAGCTTAGGTCCGTTTCGCAATCAGCCCCAGCATTTT.

This chain joins TRBV2 and TRBJ1-6; 10 nucleotides agree with TRBD1. The CDR3 is 14 amino acids. Germline CDR1 is SNHLY and CDR2 is FYNNEI. The J segment lost 8 bases and the V segment lost 6 bases, leaving 4 bases of the junction unmatched. CDR3 protein: CASRRDRGDSPLHF. The CDR3 DNA sequence: TGTGCCAGCAGACGGGACAGGGGAGATTCACCCCTCCACTTT. Combining the CDR3 with reference TRBV2 and TRBJ1-6 gives the whole variable domain EPEVTQTPSHQVTQMGQEVILRCVPISNHLYFYWYRQILGQKVEFLVSFYNNEISEKSEIFDDQFSVERPDGSNFTLKIRSTKLEDSAMYFCASRRDRGDSPLHFGNGTRLTVT.

This clone was detected once. The V call is TRBV7-2, the J call TRBJ1-3; no clear D. CDR1 and CDR2 (germline): SGHTA, FQGNSA. The CDR3 is made up of 15 amino acids. The V end lost 2 bases, the J end lost 0 bases, and 8 bases lay between the germline ends. In DNA, the CDR3 is TGTGCCAGCAGCTTAACCGACATCTCTGGAAACACCATATATTTT. Protein product: CASSLTDISGNTIYF.

The rearrangement uses TRBV7-2 and TRBJ2-1; 8 nucleotides match TRBD2. This CDR3 is 14 amino acids long. V gave up 5 bases and J gave up 6 bases; unmatched junction bases: 6. Germline CDR1 and CDR2: SGHTA and FQGNSA. In DNA form, the CDR3 reads TGTGCCAGCAGCGTTAGCGGGGCACGCAATGAGCAGTTCTTC. Amino acids: CASSVSGARNEQFF.

This clone was found a few times. The chain uses TRBV5-4 and TRBJ2-3, with 9 bases that match TRBD1. V dropped 4 bases and J dropped 9; count of bases not matched to a gene: 9. This CDR3 is built from 14 residues. From germline, CDR1 is SGHNT and CDR2 YYREEE (reference sequence). CDR3 DNA sequence: TGTGCCAGCAGCCAGGACAGGGGAGGGGTAACGCAGTATTTT. This codes for CASSQDRGGVTQYF.

CDR3: CASKPAGLDTNGYTF. CDR3 DNA sequence: TGTGCCAGTAAACCGGCAGGGCTCGATACTAATGGCTACACCTTC. The genes are TRBV5-5 and TRBJ1-2, with TRBD1 as a possible D gene (5 bases). The germline CDR1 and CDR2 sequences are SGHKS and YYEKEE (reference sequence). V lost 8 bases to trimming and J lost 6 bases, with 23 bases between them. CDR3 length: 15 residues.

J is TRBJ1-6 and V is TRBV27; maybe TRBD1 (5 bases). The CDR3 runs to 16 residues. Germline V CDR1 and CDR2: MNHEY, SMNVEV (reference sequence). V dropped 3 bases and J dropped 0 bases, with 9 bases sitting between them. The CDR3 region has the DNA TGTGCCAGCAGTTTGGGGCCCAGCTCCTATAATTCACCCCTCCACTTT. Protein: CASSLGPSSYNSPLHF.

This chain connects TRBV19 to TRBJ2-2; 7 nucleotides agree with TRBD2. This CDR3 contains 17 residues. V was pared by 4 bases and J by 5 bases, with 13 bases of the junction left unmatched. CDR1 and CDR2 (germline): LNHDA, SQIVND (reference sequence). The CDR3 nucleotides are TGTGCCAGTAGTAGAACCTCGGCCGCGGGGGTGACCGGGGAGCTGTTTTTT. This codes for CASSRTSAAGVTGELFF.

The genes are TRBV10-3 and TRBJ1-5; TRBD1 aligns across 8 bases. Germline CDR1 is ENHRY and CDR2 is SYGVKD. V trimming: 6 bases; J trimming: 3 bases; junction bases outside the gene matches: 16. The CDR3 covers 18 residues. The DNA of the CDR3 is TGTGCCATCAGGACGGACAGGGAAGGTCAAAGGGACAATCAGCCCCAGCATTTT. This translates into CAIRTDREGQRDNQPQHF.

The chain joins TRBV10-3 to TRBJ1-1, with 8 positions matching TRBD1. This CDR3 is 15 amino acids long. After removal of 11 bases from V and 0 bases from J, the junction contained 11 bases not matched to a gene. Per germline, CDR1 ENHRY and CDR2 SYGVKD. CDR3 DNA sequence: TGTGCCTCTGGAGGGACAGGCCTGATGAACACTGAAGCTTTCTTT. This codes for CASGGTGLMNTEAFF.

The rearrangement joins TRBV7-6 to TRBJ2-7; the match to TRBD2 covers 9 bases. The CDR3 extends over 14 amino acids. Germline V CDR1 and CDR2: SGHVS, FNYEAQ. Trimming at V came to 5 bases and at J to 3 bases, leaving 5 bases not matched to a gene. CDR3 in amino acids: CASSLGTSSYEQYF. CDR3 sequence (DNA): TGTGCCAGCAGCCTCGGGACTAGCAGCTACGAGCAGTACTTC.

This chain connects TRBV27 to TRBJ1-2; 12 nucleotides match TRBD1. V trimming: 5 bases; J trimming: 7 bases; junction bases outside the gene matches: 8. In germline, CDR1 is MNHEY, CDR2 SMNVEV (reference sequence). This CDR3 is 15 amino acids long. The CDR3 loop is CASSLRGTGGTGYTF. CDR3 in DNA: TGTGCCAGCAGTCTCCGGGGGACAGGGGGCACTGGCTACACCTTC.

The chain has TRBV9 and TRBJ1-3; D remains ambiguous. V was cut by 0 bases and J by 4 bases, with 11 bases left in between. The CDR3 spans 15 residues. CDR1 is SGDLS and CDR2 is YYNGEE in the germline V gene. For the CDR3, the DNA is TGTGCCAGCAGCGTAGTTCCGGTGGAGGGAAACACCATATATTTT. As protein: CASSVVPVEGNTIYF.